This TCR beta chain came from a study of cytomegalovirus exposure and HLA in healthy donors. Clones were sequenced by immunoSEQ multiplex PCR, and TCRdb holds only the in-frame ones, with some missing. The repertoire consists of 150,000 to 200,000 clones, with under 95% occurring once and the leading ten covering approximately 3%. V was clipped by 6 bases and J by 3 bases, with 11 bases between them. Germline CDR1 reads SEHNR; CDR2 reads FQNEAQ (reference sequence). The CDR3 runs 13 residues. Sequencing was done on a sample of PBMCs. This rearrangement joins TRBV7-9 to TRBJ2-5; TRBD1 might be the D (6 bases). This sequence was found in a woman in her late teens or twenties in good health and CMV-seropositive. The CDR3 DNA follows: TGTGCCAGCAGACTTTACAGGGAAGAGACCCAGTACTTC. Its protein is CASRLYREETQYF.